Presented here are 9 T cell receptor beta chains from one specimen sequenced in a study of blood T cell repertoires in COVID-19 (dated by TCRdb to the early 2020s). The method behind the library was the immunoSEQ multiplex PCR assay. TCRdb retrieved this table from immuneACCESS and kept in-frame rearrangements only. Not all clones are present; in checked studies, unresolved V genes account for under half, and no reason is known for the remainder. This sample gives 50,000 to 65,000 clones in total; 75% to 90% of them show up just once. The ten top clones hold 15% to 20% of the sample. Sample: peripheral blood. The source is a human donor in a cohort sampled during active COVID-19.

This chain joins TRBV29-1 and TRBJ2-7; weak D call: TRBD1 (5 bases). V lost 7 bases and J 2 bases, leaving 12 bases between the germline ends. Per the germline V gene, CDR1 is SQVTM and CDR2 is ANQGSEA. This CDR3 contains 12 residues. The CDR3 DNA sequence: TGCAGCGCTACAGCAGGGACCTACGAGCAGTACTTC. This codes for CSATAGTYEQYF.

The chain recombines TRBV28 with TRBJ2-3, with TRBD1 matching 8 bases. Germline V CDR1 and CDR2: MDHEN, SYDVKM. This CDR3 has 14 amino acids. After removal of 2 bases from V and 6 bases from J, the junction contained 4 bases not matched to a gene. CDR3 loop: CASSLPQGADTQYF. For the CDR3, the DNA is TGTGCCAGCAGTTTACCCCAGGGGGCGGATACGCAGTATTTT.

V and J are TRBV19 and TRBJ2-1; 11 positions agree with TRBD2. Germline V gene data show CDR1 as LNHDA and CDR2 as SQIVND (reference sequence). The CDR3 length is 20 residues. Losses at the gene ends were 3 bases for V and 0 bases for J; bases not matched to a gene: 13. This chain's CDR3 is CASSMRASGGTKSSYNEQFF. The CDR3 DNA reads as TGTGCCAGTAGTATGAGGGCTAGCGGGGGGACTAAGAGCTCCTACAATGAGCAGTTCTTC.

This sequence joins TRBV27 and TRBJ2-5; TRBD2 matches at 11 bases. This CDR3 has 15 amino acids. V shed 6 bases and J 4 bases; nucleotides not matched to a gene: 7. Germline V CDR1 and CDR2: MNHEY, SMNVEV (reference sequence). The DNA for the CDR3 is TGTGCCAGCAGAGGGTTTAGCGGGGGGGCAGAGACCCAGTACTTC. Protein sequence: CASRGFSGGAETQYF.

The V call is TRBV12-3 or TRBV12-4, the J call TRBJ1-1; possible D gene TRBD1, 6 bases. The CDR3 consists of 12 residues. V lost 5 bases and J lost 8, with 12 bases in between. The CDR3: CASSRTASEAFF. The CDR3 DNA reads TGTGCCAGCAGTAGGACAGCTTCCGAAGCTTTCTTT.

In this sample, this clone turned up once. V is TRBV27 and J is TRBJ2-3; D is unclear. V was pared by 5 bases and J by 0 bases, with 3 bases between. CDR3 length: 12 amino acids. Germline V gene sequence: CDR1 MNHEY, CDR2 SMNVEV (reference sequence). The CDR3 DNA follows: TGTGCCAGCAGTCCTAGCACAGATACGCAGTATTTT. Translated, it gives CASSPSTDTQYF.

The chain uses TRBV5-1 and TRBJ1-2; TRBD1 agrees at 7 bases. Germline V gene data show CDR1 as SGHRS and CDR2 as YFSETQ. CDR3 length equals 14 residues. V lost 2 bases and J lost 3; bases outside the gene matches: 4. The CDR3 protein is CASSLGGEDYGYTF. In nucleotides, the CDR3 is TGCGCCAGCAGCTTAGGGGGCGAGGACTATGGCTACACCTTC.

This chain connects TRBV4-2 to TRBJ2-1; 14 nucleotides align to TRBD2. This CDR3 has 17 amino acids. Germline V lookup: CDR1 LGHNA, CDR2 YNFKEQ. Trimming at V came to 1 base and at J to 7 bases, leaving 6 bases not matched to a gene. DNA for the CDR3: TGTGCCAGCAGCCAAGCGGCGGGACTAGCGGGAGTTAATGAGCAGTTCTTC. As protein: CASSQAAGLAGVNEQFF.

J is TRBJ1-1 and V is TRBV27; TRBD1 might be the D (6 bases). Germline assignment: CDR1 MNHEY and CDR2 SMNVEV (reference sequence). This CDR3 contains 15 residues. The ends were cut back, 0 bases at V and 1 base at J, with 9 bases in the middle. The DNA for the CDR3 is TGTGCCAGCAGTTTATCGCCAGGGGCGAACACTGAAGCTTTCTTT. Protein: CASSLSPGANTEAFF.